These 14 T cell receptor beta chains came from one sample sequenced in a study of cytomegalovirus exposure and HLA in healthy donors. PCR employed 60 Vbeta and 13 Jbeta primers. Sequencing used immunoSEQ multiplex PCR; TCRdb keeps in-frame clones, though not all of them. The table lists 150,000 to 200,000 clones, 65% to 85% of them singletons. Sequenced sample: PBMCs. These receptors were collected from a boy aged 2 to 10 in good health and CMV-seronegative.

V usage is TRBV6-1 and J usage is TRBJ1-4; the D is unclear. Trimming removed 1 base from V and 5 bases from J, with 8 bases in between. The CDR3 spans 14 residues. CDR1 is MNHNS, CDR2 SASEGT, per germline. Written as DNA, the CDR3 is TGTGCCAGCAGTGAAGTTGGTCGGAATGAAAAACTGTTTTTT. Translation gives CASSEVGRNEKLFF.

The rearrangement joins TRBV11-3 to TRBJ1-3; D is unclear. V shed 5 bases and J shed 2 bases, with 4 bases lying between them. Germline loops: CDR1 SGHNT, CDR2 YENEEA. This CDR3 contains 12 residues. CDR3 amino acids: CASSATGNTIYF. DNA of the CDR3: TGTGCCAGCAGCGCGACTGGAAACACCATATATTTT.

This clone was seen only once. The rearrangement links TRBV6-1 to TRBJ2-7; D might be TRBD1 (6 bases). Trimming shortened V by 6 bases and J by 3 bases, and 18 bases separated the two germline ends. This CDR3 comprises 15 residues. CDR1 and CDR2 (germline): MNHNS, SASEGT. CDR3: CASSPTDSINYEQYF. Written as DNA, the CDR3 is TGTGCCAGCAGCCCGACGGACAGCATAAACTACGAGCAGTACTTC.

The gene calls are TRBV5-1 and TRBJ2-1; 8 nucleotides match TRBD2. V lost 0 bases, J lost 12 bases, and 14 bases stayed unmatched. Germline-derived CDR1 and CDR2 are SGHRS and YFSETQ. The CDR3 contains 16 residues. The CDR3 bases are TGCGCCAGCAGCTTGGGCGGACTAGCCCTAGGGGGGTCGCAGTTCTTC. Translated, it gives CASSLGGLALGGSQFF.

The sample holds one count of this clone. The V gene is TRBV6-5, the J gene TRBJ2-2, with TRBD2 as a possible D gene (5 bases). Trimming shortened V by 6 bases and J by 7 bases, and 15 bases separated the two germline ends. Germline V gene sequence: CDR1 MNHEY, CDR2 SVGAGI. This CDR3 region has 14 residues. DNA for the CDR3: TGTGCCAGCAGATTGACCCCCCGGGGCGGGGAGCTGTTTTTT. As protein: CASRLTPRGGELFF.

The V gene is TRBV19, the J gene TRBJ2-1, with TRBD2 as a possible D gene (5 bases). Germline loops: CDR1 LNHDA, CDR2 SQIVND (reference sequence). Trimming took 6 bases from V and 7 from J, leaving 10 bases between them. There are 12 residues in the CDR3. CDR3 sequence reads: CASSTTGNEQFF. CDR3 DNA: TGTGCCAGTAGCACGACGGGGAATGAGCAGTTCTTC.

This rearrangement joins TRBV7-9 to TRBJ2-7; D possibly corresponds to TRBD2 (6 bases). The V end was cut by 3 bases, the J end by 2 bases, with 11 bases between. CDR3 length: 14 amino acids. CDR1 SEHNR and CDR2 FQNEAQ come from the germline V gene (reference sequence). DNA for the CDR3: TGTGCCAGCAGCTTTGAGCGGGTGGCCTACGAGCAGTACTTC. This sequence encodes CASSFERVAYEQYF.

The chain joins TRBV5-3 to TRBJ1-5; D perhaps matches TRBD1 (5 bases). TRBV5-3 has ORF status, its function being uncertain. This CDR3 has 13 amino acids. V lost 4 bases, J lost 2 bases, and 7 bases lay in between. The CDR3 loop is CARSETGNQPQHF. The CDR3 DNA sequence: TGTGCCAGAAGCGAGACAGGCAATCAGCCCCAGCATTTT.

This clone was detected once. The chain is built from TRBV27 and TRBJ1-5; D gene ambiguous. CDR1 MNHEY and CDR2 SMNVEV come from the germline V gene (reference sequence). V was trimmed by 8 bases and J by 4 bases, leaving 18 bases between them. CDR3 size: 15 residues. CDR3 nucleotide sequence: TGTGCCAGCCAACCCCTGGGCCAAGTAAATCAGCCCCAGCATTTT. Protein sequence: CASQPLGQVNQPQHF.

There are a few counts of this clone. The V call is TRBV6-6, the J call TRBJ2-5; 10 bases fit TRBD1. The J call may be incorrect, as the DNA end agrees better with TRBJ2-7. The CDR3 consists of 16 residues. From germline, CDR1 is MNHNY and CDR2 SVGAGI (reference sequence). The CDR3 sequence: CASSSLGGQGAYEQYF. CDR3 sequence (DNA): TGTGCCAGCAGTTCCCTGGGCGGACAGGGGGCCTACGAGCAGTACTTC.

The chain uses TRBV4-3 and TRBJ1-1; D might be TRBD1 (6 bases). The CDR3 spans 13 residues. Trimming pared 2 bases from V and 7 bases from J, leaving 11 bases between. Germline values: CDR1 LGHNA, CDR2 YSLEER. This CDR3 is CASSQIGDNEAFF. CDR3 coding DNA: TGCGCCAGCAGCCAAATTGGGGACAATGAAGCTTTCTTT.

The V gene is TRBV7-9, the J gene TRBJ2-3; D may be TRBD2 (7 bases). The germline CDR1 and CDR2 sequences are SEHNR and FQNEAQ (reference sequence). The CDR3 length is 17 residues. V lost 1 base to trimming and J lost 0 bases, with 14 bases between them. CDR3 protein: CASSLGRGGLSTDTQYF. DNA of the CDR3: TGTGCCAGCAGCTTAGGAAGGGGGGGGCTAAGCACAGATACGCAGTATTTT.

The chain recombines TRBV7-8 with TRBJ1-1, with TRBD1 matching 10 bases. The V gene's germline CDR1 is SGHVS and CDR2 FQNEAQ. V shed 6 bases and J 2 bases; nucleotides not matched to a gene: 9. The CDR3 is 16 residues long. The DNA for the CDR3 is TGTGCCAGCAGTCACGCGGGACAGGGGCCAAACACTGAAGCTTTCTTT. Amino acids: CASSHAGQGPNTEAFF.

This clone was observed once. The CDR3 DNA is TGTGCCAGCGAGGACCGTGACGGGACAGGGTTCCGTTTTAACTCCTACGAGCAGTACTTC. It translates to CASEDRDGTGFRFNSYEQYF. The chain joins TRBV2 to TRBJ2-7, with 9 nucleotides matching TRBD1. V lost 8 bases and J lost 0; bases outside the gene matches: 23. Germline assignment: CDR1 SNHLY and CDR2 FYNNEI. The CDR3 consists of 20 residues. Filled out from reference TRBV2 and TRBJ2-7, the complete variable domain reads EPEVTQTPSHQVTQMGQEVILRCVPISNHLYFYWYRQILGQKVEFLVSFYNNEISEKSEIFDDQFSVERPDGSNFTLKIRSTKLEDSAMYFCASEDRDGTGFRFNSYEQYFGPGTRLTVT.